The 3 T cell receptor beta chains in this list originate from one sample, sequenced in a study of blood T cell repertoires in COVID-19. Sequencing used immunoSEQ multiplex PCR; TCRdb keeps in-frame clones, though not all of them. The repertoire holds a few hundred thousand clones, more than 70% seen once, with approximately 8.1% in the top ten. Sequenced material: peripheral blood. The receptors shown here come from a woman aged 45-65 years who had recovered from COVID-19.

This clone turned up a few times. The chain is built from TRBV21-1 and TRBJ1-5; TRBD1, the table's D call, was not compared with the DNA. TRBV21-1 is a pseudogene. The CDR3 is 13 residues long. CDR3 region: CASSGQSNQPQHF. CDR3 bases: TGTGCCAGCAGCGGACAGAGCAATCAGCCCCAGCATTTT.

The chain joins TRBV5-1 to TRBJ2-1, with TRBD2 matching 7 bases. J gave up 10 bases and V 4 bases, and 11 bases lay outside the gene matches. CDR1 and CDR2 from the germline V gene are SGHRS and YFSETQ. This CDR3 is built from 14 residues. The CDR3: CASSLNLAVGEQFF. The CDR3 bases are TGCGCCAGCAGCCTAAACCTAGCGGTGGGGGAGCAGTTCTTC.

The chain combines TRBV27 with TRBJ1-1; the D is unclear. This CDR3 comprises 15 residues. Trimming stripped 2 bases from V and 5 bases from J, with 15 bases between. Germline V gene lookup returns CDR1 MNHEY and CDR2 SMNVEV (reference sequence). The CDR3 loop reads CASSLGIPARTEAFF. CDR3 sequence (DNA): TGTGCCAGCAGTTTAGGTATCCCGGCGCGGACTGAAGCTTTCTTT.